Each of the 27 T cell receptor beta chains below was sequenced from the same sample in a study of identical twins. TCRdb reprocessed the 5' RACE reads with MiXCR, giving one entry per CDR3 protein. The profile covers approximately 220,000 distinct CDR3 sequences, with 7.5% appearing a single time and about 1.8% taken by the ten largest. The sample also formed part of further work on yellow fever vaccine responses in identical twins.

Specimen: memory (CD45RO+) T cells sorted from blood. The receptors were sampled from a woman aged 18-30 years in good health.

This clonotype has only one observation. A single base separates this from a much larger clone, so it may be a read error. The rearrangement links TRBV15 to TRBJ2-5; D may be TRBD1 (6 bases). Germline CDR1 is LNHNV and CDR2 is YYDKDF (reference sequence). The CDR3 is 14 residues long. CDR3 sequence reads: CAASRETGWETQYF. CDR3 coding DNA: TGTGCCGCCAGCAGAGAAACAGGGTGGGAGACCCAGTACTTC.

The chain couples TRBV10-3 to TRBJ2-3; 8 bases are a match to TRBD1. V was clipped by 6 bases and J by 1 base; unmatched bases: 3. The CDR3 contains 14 residues. Per germline, CDR1 ENHRY and CDR2 SYGVKD. The CDR3 protein is CAIRDRAGTDTQYF. The CDR3 nucleotides are TGTGCCATCAGGGACAGGGCCGGCACAGATACGCAGTATTTT.

The CDR3 DNA sequence: TGTGCCACCAGCAGGGGGGACTTACAAACCTACGAGCAGTACTTC. This gives the protein CATSRGDLQTYEQYF. The genes are TRBV15 and TRBJ2-7; weak D call: TRBD2 (6 bases). Trimming pared 3 bases from V and 2 bases from J, leaving 14 bases between. Per the germline V gene, CDR1 is LNHNV and CDR2 is YYDKDF (reference sequence). This CDR3 contains 15 residues. Drawing the rest from reference TRBV15 and TRBJ2-7, the complete variable domain is DAMVIQNPRYQVTQFGKPVTLSCSQTLNHNVMYWYQQKSSQAPKLLFHYYDKDFNNEADTPDNFQSRRPNTSFCFLDIRSPGLGDTAMYLCATSRGDLQTYEQYFGPGTRLTVT.

The rearrangement links TRBV20-1 to TRBJ2-7; tentatively, D is TRBD1 or TRBD2 (5 bases each). The V gene's germline CDR1 is DFQATT and CDR2 SNEGSKA (reference sequence). The CDR3 loop spans 18 amino acids. V lost 7 bases, J lost 4 bases, and 32 bases lay in between. The DNA of the CDR3 is TGCAGTGTCACGGGTGACGGGGCCACTGGCAGGGCTTTGTACGAGCAGTACTTC. Its translation is CSVTGDGATGRALYEQYF.

V usage is TRBV3-1 and J usage is TRBJ2-1; 14 bases are shared with TRBD2. The CDR3 is 18 amino acids. Germline CDR1 is LGHDT and CDR2 is YNNKEL (reference sequence). V lost 1 base and J lost 0; bases outside the gene matches: 2. The chain's CDR3 is CASSQGTSGRPSYNEQFF. In DNA, the CDR3 is TGTGCCAGCAGCCAAGGGACTAGCGGGAGGCCCTCCTACAATGAGCAGTTCTTC.

There are a few counts of this clonotype. The rearrangement joins TRBV10-3 to TRBJ2-3; D remains ambiguous. Trimming shortened V by 3 bases and J by 1 base, and 8 bases separated the two germline ends. The CDR3 has 14 residues. Germline V lookup: CDR1 ENHRY, CDR2 SYGVKD. The CDR3 coding sequence is TGTGCCATCAGTGACGGACGAGGCACAGATACGCAGTATTTT. Translated: CAISDGRGTDTQYF.

This clonotype was counted ten times or more. V is TRBV3-1 and J is TRBJ2-1; D possibly uses TRBD1 or TRBD2 (5 bases each). CDR1 and CDR2 from the germline V gene are LGHDT and YNNKEL (reference sequence). This CDR3 region has 17 residues. V was pared by 0 bases and J by 7 bases, with 19 bases between. CDR3: CASSQEFGVEGKNEQFF. In DNA, the CDR3 is TGTGCCAGCAGCCAAGAGTTCGGGGTCGAGGGGAAGAATGAGCAGTTCTTC.

The rearrangement links TRBV28 to TRBJ2-7; no definite D call. Germline V gives CDR1 MDHEN, CDR2 SYDVKM. The CDR3 length is 15 residues. With 3 bases removed from V and 1 base from J, the gap between germline ends came to 13 bases. The CDR3 region has the DNA TGTGCCAGCAGTTTGCTGGGGATTACATCCTACGAGCAGTACTTC. As protein: CASSLLGITSYEQYF.

In its sample, this clonotype was seen a few times. The chain combines TRBV28 with TRBJ2-2, with TRBD1 identical over 7 bases. Germline V gives CDR1 MDHEN, CDR2 SYDVKM. The CDR3 is made up of 15 amino acids. The J segment lost 4 bases and the V segment lost 6 bases, leaving 8 bases of the junction unmatched. CDR3 residues: CASSWDSRATGELFF. The CDR3 DNA reads TGTGCCAGCAGCTGGGACAGCCGCGCCACCGGGGAGCTGTTTTTT.

In its sample, this clonotype was seen a few times. DNA of the CDR3: TGTGCCAGCAGCGCTACCTCGAATAGCAATCAGCCCCAGCATTTT. Translating gives CASSATSNSNQPQHF. The chain combines TRBV9 with TRBJ1-5; D is ambiguous. The length of the CDR3 is 15 residues. V was shortened by 3 bases and J by 0 bases, with 10 bases between the two germline ends. In germline, CDR1 is SGDLS, CDR2 YYNGEE.

Ten or more counts support this clonotype. J is TRBJ2-2 and V is TRBV2; 8 bases fit TRBD1. The CDR3 sequence is 15 residues long. The junction had 3 bases not matched to a gene; V was cut back by 6 bases and J by 0 bases. Looked up from germline, CDR1 is SNHLY and CDR2 is FYNNEI. The CDR3 coding sequence is TGTGCCAGCAGAGGGACAGGAGCGAACACCGGGGAGCTGTTTTTT. It encodes CASRGTGANTGELFF. The variable domain in full, with the rest retrieved from reference TRBV2 and TRBJ2-2, is EPEVTQTPSHQVTQMGQEVILRCVPISNHLYFYWYRQILGQKVEFLVSFYNNEISEKSEIFDDQFSVERPDGSNFTLKIRSTKLEDSAMYFCASRGTGANTGELFFGEGSRLTVL.

This clonotype was counted only a few times. The rearrangement uses TRBV28 and TRBJ2-7; TRBD1 matches at 10 bases. CDR3 length: 15 residues. V lost 3 bases and J lost 3; bases outside the gene matches: 5. Germline loops: CDR1 MDHEN, CDR2 SYDVKM. CDR3 sequence: CASSFETGGNYEQYF. CDR3 coding DNA: TGTGCCAGCAGTTTCGAGACAGGGGGCAACTACGAGCAGTACTTC.

This clonotype was picked up a small number of times. J is TRBJ2-7 and V is TRBV20-1; 16 bases are a match to TRBD2. The CDR3 totals 17 residues. Germline CDR1 is DFQATT and CDR2 is SNEGSKA (reference sequence). V dropped 6 bases and J dropped 5; count of bases not matched to a gene: 13. CDR3 sequence reads: CSAPTGAGTSGRDEQYF. CDR3 bases: TGCAGTGCCCCGACCGGTGCAGGGACTAGCGGGAGGGACGAGCAGTACTTC.

This clonotype was counted at least ten times. The J gene is TRBJ2-1, the V gene TRBV7-2; 12 nucleotides agree with TRBD2. Germline trimming cut 4 bases from V and 8 bases from J; bases unmatched to any gene: 12. The germline V gene has CDR1 SGHTA and CDR2 FQGNSA. The CDR3 runs 17 residues. The CDR3 here is CASSSPSGGAVLDEQFF. The CDR3 DNA is TGTGCCAGCAGCTCGCCTAGCGGGGGGGCCGTCTTGGATGAGCAGTTCTTC.

This clonotype was found many times. CDR3 amino acids: CASSQGGQGEQYF. The CDR3 DNA sequence: TGTGCCAGCAGCCAAGGGGGACAAGGCGAGCAGTACTTC. The chain employs TRBV3-1 and TRBJ2-7; D possibly corresponds to TRBD1 (6 bases). CDR3 length equals 13 residues. Trimming cost V 1 base and J 6 bases, with 10 bases left between them. Germline CDR1 and CDR2: LGHDT and YNNKEL (reference sequence).

V is TRBV10-3 and J is TRBJ1-5; 7 positions match TRBD1. CDR3 length: 15 residues. Germline lookup yields CDR1 ENHRY and CDR2 SYGVKD. V was clipped by 6 bases and J by 0 bases; unmatched bases: 5. CDR3 in amino acids: CAISADRDSNQPQHF. The CDR3 DNA sequence: TGTGCCATCAGCGCCGACAGGGATAGCAATCAGCCCCAGCATTTT.

The table lists this clonotype with a few counts. The chain is built from TRBV24-1 and TRBJ2-5; 10 bases line up with TRBD1. V was clipped by 1 base and J by 0 bases; unmatched bases: 4. The CDR3 runs to 17 residues. Germline lookup yields CDR1 KGHDR and CDR2 SFDVKD. CDR3 sequence reads: CATSDFRDRGYQETQYF. CDR3 DNA sequence: TGTGCCACCAGTGATTTTAGGGACAGGGGATACCAAGAGACCCAGTACTTC.

This clonotype has at least ten counts. The rearrangement links TRBV2 to TRBJ1-6; 10 bases map to TRBD1. From germline, CDR1 is SNHLY and CDR2 FYNNEI. Unmatched junction bases numbered 5, after V lost 5 bases and J lost 7 bases. CDR3 length equals 15 residues. The CDR3 sequence: CASSLGQGVNSPLHF. The CDR3 DNA reads TGTGCCAGCAGTCTTGGACAGGGGGTGAATTCACCCCTCCACTTT.

This clonotype was found many times. The chain employs TRBV7-9 and TRBJ2-2; D perhaps matches TRBD1 (6 bases). V was cut by 5 bases and J by 6 bases, with 16 bases left in between. Germline V lookup: CDR1 SEHNR, CDR2 FQNEAQ (reference sequence). The CDR3 contains 15 residues. The CDR3 DNA reads as TGTGCCAGCAGCCCTACCCAACAGGGTGCCGGGGAGCTGTTTTTT. This encodes CASSPTQQGAGELFF. Full variable domain (remainder filled in from reference TRBV7-9 and TRBJ2-2): DTGVSQNPRHKITKRGQNVTFRCDPISEHNRLYWYRQTLGQGPEFLTYFQNEAQLEKSRLLSDRFSAERPKGSFSTLEIQRTEQGDSAMYLCASSPTQQGAGELFFGEGSRLTVL.

This clonotype was counted only a few times. The chain carries TRBV15 and TRBJ2-3, with D possibly being TRBD1 (7 bases). Trimming stripped 1 base from V and 0 bases from J, with 14 bases between. This CDR3 is 17 amino acids long. Germline CDR1 is LNHNV and CDR2 is YYDKDF (reference sequence). In nucleotides, the CDR3 is TGTGCCACCAGCAGAGGTGGCGGGACAGCTAGCACAGATACGCAGTATTTT. Its translation is CATSRGGGTASTDTQYF.

This clonotype was detected many times. This chain connects TRBV5-1 to TRBJ1-6, with 7 nucleotides matching TRBD1. CDR3 length: 15 amino acids. CDR1 and CDR2 (germline): SGHRS, YFSETQ. V shed 2 bases, J shed 6 bases, and the junction held 5 bases outside the gene matches. The CDR3 region is CASSLRQGVNSPLHF. CDR3 bases: TGCGCCAGCAGCTTAAGACAGGGAGTTAATTCACCCCTCCACTTT.

The sample holds many counts of this clonotype. This chain connects TRBV5-1 to TRBJ2-7; D not certain. V was shortened by 1 base and J by 3 bases, with 5 bases between the two germline ends. The CDR3 has 12 amino acids. Germline V gene data show CDR1 as SGHRS and CDR2 as YFSETQ. The CDR3 reads CASSLTNYEQYF. CDR3 nucleotides: TGCGCCAGCAGCTTGACCAACTACGAGCAGTACTTC.

This clonotype was observed at least ten times. The V and J genes are TRBV3-1 and TRBJ1-4; D gene unclear. Trimming took 8 bases from V and 5 from J, leaving 15 bases between them. Germline assignment: CDR1 LGHDT and CDR2 YNNKEL (reference sequence). The CDR3 loop spans 14 amino acids. The CDR3 bases are TGTGCCAGCTCCGATTACCAACTAAATGAAAAACTGTTTTTT. Translation gives CASSDYQLNEKLFF. Filled out from reference TRBV3-1 and TRBJ1-4, the complete variable domain reads DTAVSQTPKYLVTQMGNDKSIKCEQNLGHDTMYWYKQDSKKFLKIMFSYNNKELIINETVPNRFSPKSPDKAHLNLHINSLELGDSAVYFCASSDYQLNEKLFFGSGTQLSVL.

This clonotype was counted many times. The V gene is TRBV10-3, the J gene TRBJ2-7; TRBD1 agrees at 8 bases. Germline loops: CDR1 ENHRY, CDR2 SYGVKD. This CDR3 is built from 14 residues. V trimming: 3 bases; J trimming: 3 bases; junction bases outside the gene matches: 4. The chain's CDR3 is CAISDDRGGYEQYF. Here the CDR3 DNA reads TGTGCCATCAGTGATGACAGGGGAGGCTACGAGCAGTACTTC.

Many counts were recorded for this clonotype. The rearrangement links TRBV6-2 or TRBV6-3 to TRBJ1-1; the D is unclear. Germline V gives CDR1 MNHEY, CDR2 SVGEGT. Trimming removed 6 bases at V and 5 bases at J, with 16 bases between. CDR3 size: 14 residues. CDR3: CASSLGGGLTEAFF. Here the CDR3 DNA reads TGTGCCAGCAGCCTGGGCGGCGGATTAACTGAAGCTTTCTTT.

The V and J genes are TRBV4-1 and TRBJ2-3; the match to TRBD2 covers 7 bases. Looked up from germline, CDR1 is MGHRA and CDR2 is YSYEKL. The CDR3 has 15 residues. The V segment lost 0 bases and the J segment 0 bases; nucleotides outside the gene matches: 0. The CDR3 region is CASSQEGGSTDTQYF. The DNA of the CDR3 is TGCGCCAGCAGCCAAGAGGGGGGGAGCACAGATACGCAGTATTTT.

The table lists this clonotype with many counts. V gene TRBV7-2 combines with J gene TRBJ1-2, with 8 bases fitting TRBD1. Trimming at V came to 5 bases and at J to 8 bases, leaving 7 bases not matched to a gene. CDR3 length: 13 residues. CDR1 is SGHTA, CDR2 FQGNSA, per germline. CDR3 in DNA: TGTGCCAGCAGCGAAGGACAGGGCGTCGGCTACACCTTC. It specifies CASSEGQGVGYTF.